This T cell receptor (beta chain) stems from a study of Ad26.COV2.S vaccination and SARS-CoV-2 variants. Study-level background: By the intramuscular route, Ad26.COV2.S was given once, or twice 56 days apart.

Here immunoSEQ multiplex PCR was the method, and the copy in TCRdb shows in-frame clones only, minus some. The sample consists of some 340,000 clones, roughly 84% of them appearing once. Treatment meaning: 15 to 20 received Ad26.COV2.S at low or high dose, single or two shots; roughly five received placebo; per-sample allocation not given. Following the first vaccine or placebo injection, samples were taken on day 63. The receptor was derived from a person between 18 and 60 years old who received the Ad26.COV2.S COVID-19 vaccine or a placebo. The sequencing used peripheral blood, collected in a trial of Ad26.COV2.S vaccine versus placebo.

The CDR3 DNA reads TGTGCTAGTGGTCCCAGCACCCTTCGCCGGGGGGAATATAGCAATCAGCCCCAGCATTTT. Protein: CASGPSTLRRGEYSNQPQHF. This chain connects TRBV12-5 to TRBJ1-5; possibly TRBD1 for D (5 bases). V was pared by 5 bases and J by 0 bases, with 26 bases between. The germline gives CDR1 LGHNT, CDR2 FRNRAP. CDR3 length: 20 residues. The full variable domain, with the rest looked up from reference TRBV12-5 and TRBJ1-5, is DARVTQTPRHKVTEMGQEVTMRCQPILGHNTVFWYRQTMMQGLELLAYFRNRAPLDDSGMPKDRFSAEMPDATLATLKIQPSEPRDSAVYFCASGPSTLRRGEYSNQPQHFGDGTRLSIL.